A single sample is the source of the 28 T cell receptor beta chains below, sequenced in a study of CD8 T cells in Susac syndrome. When the RNA was reverse transcribed, random hexamers were used with an input of about 0.45 to 1 ug. TCRdb re-called the immunoSEQ multiplex PCR reads through MiXCR, storing one row per CDR3 protein. The data hold about 150,000 distinct CDR3 sequences, with nearly 97% observed a single time. The sample taken for sequencing was CD8+ T cells from PBMCs. Every receptor here comes from a human donor with multiple sclerosis.

The CDR3, as DNA: TGTGCCAGCGCGCGGGGAAGCACAGATACGCAGTATTTT. It translates to CASARGSTDTQYF. The chain uses TRBV12-3 or TRBV12-4 and TRBJ2-3; possibly TRBD2 for D (6 bases). Trimming left V 8 bases short and J 0 bases short, with 9 bases between. This CDR3 comprises 13 residues.

This chain connects TRBV29-1 to TRBJ1-2; D gene ambiguous. The CDR3 extends over 11 amino acids. V dropped 8 bases and J dropped 4 bases, with 11 bases sitting between them. From germline, CDR1 is SQVTM and CDR2 ANQGSEA. The CDR3 loop is CSIRGSYGYTF. The CDR3 region has the DNA TGCAGCATCAGAGGTAGCTATGGCTACACCTTC.

V usage is TRBV20-1 and J usage is TRBJ1-6; weak D call: TRBD1 (6 bases). Trimming left V 0 bases short and J 9 bases short, with 18 bases between. The CDR3 is 16 residues long. Germline lookup yields CDR1 DFQATT and CDR2 SNEGSKA (reference sequence). The CDR3 DNA reads TGCAGTGCTAGAGAAGGGGGACCCCCCCGTAGTTCACCCCTCCACTTT. It is translated as CSAREGGPPRSSPLHF.

The rearrangement links TRBV6-5 to TRBJ1-1; D remains unclear. The ends were cut back, 6 bases at V and 7 bases at J, with 9 bases in the middle. Per germline, CDR1 MNHEY and CDR2 SVGAGI. CDR3 length: 11 amino acids. In DNA, the CDR3 is TGTGCCAGCAGCCACGTGGGTGAAGCTTTCTTT. It specifies CASSHVGEAFF.

The rearrangement uses TRBV29-1 and TRBJ2-3; 10 bases line up with TRBD2. Germline-derived CDR1 and CDR2 are SQVTM and ANQGSEA. The V gene end was trimmed by 2 bases and the J gene end by 7 bases; junction bases not matched to a gene: 12. CDR3 length equals 16 residues. The CDR3 here is CSVELERGGLGYTQYF. The CDR3 DNA follows: TGCAGCGTTGAATTGGAGCGGGGGGGCCTTGGGTATACGCAGTATTTT.

The CDR3 sequence is CASTGTESSYEQYF. The CDR3 DNA follows: TGTGCCAGCACCGGGACGGAAAGCTCCTACGAGCAGTACTTC. V is TRBV18 and J is TRBJ2-7; D may be TRBD1 or TRBD2 (5 bases each). The CDR3 sequence is 14 residues long. Per germline, CDR1 KGHSH and CDR2 LQKENI. V was trimmed by 8 bases and J by 0 bases, leaving 14 bases between them.

The chain recombines TRBV29-1 with TRBJ2-5; TRBD2 aligns across 10 bases. The trim removed 0 bases at V and 5 bases at J, leaving 12 bases unmatched. Germline CDR1 reads SQVTM; CDR2 reads ANQGSEA. This CDR3 has 17 residues. CDR3 residues: CSVEDLPQRGGGETQYF. The CDR3 nucleotides read TGCAGCGTTGAAGATCTCCCCCAGCGGGGGGGCGGGGAGACCCAGTACTTC.

The chain carries TRBV20-1 and TRBJ1-1; D is unresolved. This CDR3 comprises 11 residues. The V gene's germline CDR1 is DFQATT and CDR2 SNEGSKA (reference sequence). V shed 0 bases and J shed 5 bases, with 4 bases lying between them. The CDR3 nucleotides are TGCAGTGCTAGAGATTTTACTGAAGCTTTCTTT. Amino acids: CSARDFTEAFF.

The CDR3 DNA sequence: TGTGCCAGCAGCTGGCTCACTAGCGGGGTTTCCGAGCAGTACGTC. Residues: CASSWLTSGVSEQYV. The rearrangement uses TRBV5-6 and TRBJ2-7; 10 nucleotides line up with TRBD2. This CDR3 has 15 residues. Germline V gene sequence: CDR1 SGHDT, CDR2 YYEEEE. The V segment lost 3 bases and the J segment 6 bases; nucleotides outside the gene matches: 9.

The table lists this clonotype with a count of one. The chain couples TRBV19 to TRBJ2-3; D not certain. CDR3 size: 10 residues. V dropped 10 bases and J dropped 11 bases, with 13 bases sitting between them. Per the germline V gene, CDR1 is LNHDA and CDR2 is SQIVND (reference sequence). The CDR3 DNA reads TGTGCCAACACGACGTGGGGGCAGTATTTT. Residues: CANTTWGQYF.

The chain employs TRBV30 and TRBJ2-1; 8 bases match TRBD1. Germline assignment: CDR1 GTSNPN and CDR2 SVGIG (reference sequence). V gave up 3 bases and J gave up 6 bases; unmatched junction bases: 1. The CDR3 covers 12 residues. This CDR3 reads CAWSDRGNEQFF. The CDR3 DNA sequence: TGTGCCTGGAGCGACAGGGGCAATGAGCAGTTCTTC.

Comments on this clonotype: Compared with germline, one end of the junction differs, possibly owing to a read error. The chain has TRBV7-7 and TRBJ2-5; TRBD2 agrees at 8 bases. Germline loops: CDR1 SSHAT, CDR2 FNYEAQ (reference sequence). The CDR3 totals 16 residues. The CDR3 reads CASSLAGGARQETQYF. The CDR3 region has the DNA TGTGCTAGCAGCTTAGCCGGGGGGGCTAGACAAGAGACCCAGTACTTC.

The chain couples TRBV24-1 to TRBJ2-2; D tentatively reads TRBD1 or TRBD2 (5 bases each). CDR3 length: 15 residues. CDR1 and CDR2 from the germline V gene are KGHDR and SFDVKD. The V and J ends lost 6 bases and 0 bases respectively, with 10 bases between them. The CDR3 loop reads CATSHGTANTGELFF. CDR3 nucleotides: TGTGCCACCAGTCACGGGACGGCGAACACCGGGGAGCTGTTTTTT.

J is TRBJ2-1 and V is TRBV4-1; 8 nucleotides agree with TRBD2. The trim removed 2 bases at V and 4 bases at J, leaving 4 bases unmatched. This CDR3 is built from 15 residues. From germline, CDR1 is MGHRA and CDR2 YSYEKL. The chain's CDR3 is CASSQRTSLYNEQFF. The CDR3 bases are TGCGCCAGCAGCCAACGGACTAGCCTGTACAATGAGCAGTTCTTC.

This rearrangement joins TRBV20-1 to TRBJ2-7, with D possibly being TRBD1 (6 bases). V was trimmed by 6 bases and J by 5 bases, leaving 11 bases between them. The CDR3 consists of 11 residues. Germline CDR1 is DFQATT and CDR2 is SNEGSKA (reference sequence). The CDR3 spells CSAKQGHEQYV. For the CDR3, the DNA is TGCAGTGCAAAACAGGGTCACGAGCAGTACGTC.

This sequence joins TRBV7-9 and TRBJ1-4, with 7 bases lining up with TRBD1. Germline V gene sequence: CDR1 SEHNR, CDR2 FQNEAQ (reference sequence). There are 14 residues in the CDR3. With 5 bases clipped from V and 4 bases from J, the junction kept 4 bases outside the gene matches. The CDR3 bases are TGTGCCAGCAGCAAGGGACAGCTTAATGAAAAACTGTTTTTT. It yields the protein CASSKGQLNEKLFF.

This chain connects TRBV18 to TRBJ2-7; D gene uncertain. CDR1 is KGHSH, CDR2 LQKENI, per germline. V was clipped by 2 bases and J by 6 bases, with 11 bases between them. The CDR3 length is 13 residues. The CDR3 is CASSPVGYSEQYV. Written as DNA, the CDR3 is TGTGCCAGCTCACCAGTGGGGTATTCCGAGCAGTACGTC.

The chain combines TRBV7-9 with TRBJ2-7; D remains unclear. Germline assignment: CDR1 SEHNR and CDR2 FQNEAQ (reference sequence). The germline V and J ends were trimmed by 1 base and 5 bases, with 6 bases remaining between them. This CDR3 has 12 residues. CDR3 sequence: CASSLGSNEQYV. Here the CDR3 DNA reads TGTGCCAGCAGCTTAGGAAGCAACGAGCAGTACGTC.

V usage is TRBV9 and J usage is TRBJ2-5; 7 nucleotides align to TRBD2. Trimming cost V 3 bases and J 4 bases; bases outside gene matches: 9. This CDR3 is built from 15 residues. CDR1 SGDLS and CDR2 YYNGEE come from the germline V gene. The CDR3 nucleotides read TGTGCCAGCAGCGCTCCTCATAGGGAGGGAGAGACCCAGTACTTC. Protein sequence: CASSAPHREGETQYF.

V and J are TRBV7-9 and TRBJ2-7, with TRBD1 identical over 7 bases. This CDR3 has 13 amino acids. Germline CDR1 reads SEHNR; CDR2 reads FQNEAQ (reference sequence). Unmatched junction bases numbered 4, after V lost 6 bases and J lost 2 bases. The CDR3 DNA reads TGTGCCAGCAGGTCGGGACAGACCTACGAGCAGTACTTC. This codes for CASRSGQTYEQYF. Supplemented by reference TRBV7-9 and TRBJ2-7, the full variable domain reads DTGVSQNPRHKITKRGQNVTFRCDPISEHNRLYWYRQTLGQGPEFLTYFQNEAQLEKSRLLSDRFSAERPKGSFSTLEIQRTEQGDSAMYLCASRSGQTYEQYFGPGTRLTVT.

A few counts support this clonotype. V usage is TRBV19 and J usage is TRBJ1-1, with 8 bases that match TRBD1. Germline V gene lookup returns CDR1 LNHDA and CDR2 SQIVND (reference sequence). Trimming cost V 5 bases and J 4 bases; bases outside gene matches: 3. This CDR3 is built from 13 residues. The CDR3, as DNA: TGTGCCAGTAGTCAGGGGGCTGGCACTGAAGCTTTCTTT. Protein: CASSQGAGTEAFF. The full variable domain, completed using reference TRBV19 and TRBJ1-1, is DGGITQSPKYLFRKEGQNVTLSCEQNLNHDAMYWYRQDPGQGLRLIYYSQIVNDFQKGDIAEGYSVSREKKESFPLTVTSAQKNPTAFYLCASSQGAGTEAFFGQGTRLTVV.

Concerning this clonotype itself: One end of the junction fails to match germline, which may point to a read error. The V call is TRBV29-1, the J call TRBJ2-3, with 14 bases that match TRBD2. Germline V gene lookup returns CDR1 SQVTM and CDR2 ANQGSEA. The CDR3 runs 15 residues. The CDR3 DNA is TGCTGCGTGATCGGGACTAGCGGGGGACCAGATACGCAGTATTTT. Residues: CCVIGTSGGPDTQYF.

The V call is TRBV3-1, the J call TRBJ2-2; 13 bases match TRBD2. Germline CDR1 reads LGHDT; CDR2 reads YNNKEL (reference sequence). The CDR3 has 17 residues. V gave up 5 bases and J gave up 3 bases; unmatched junction bases: 6. CDR3 residues: CASSDGLAGAYTGELFF. The CDR3 DNA follows: TGTGCCAGCAGCGATGGACTAGCGGGGGCCTACACCGGGGAGCTGTTTTTT. Looking up the rest from reference TRBV3-1 and TRBJ2-2 gives the full variable domain: DTAVSQTPKYLVTQMGNDKSIKCEQNLGHDTMYWYKQDSKKFLKIMFSYNNKELIINETVPNRFSPKSPDKAHLNLHINSLELGDSAVYFCASSDGLAGAYTGELFFGEGSRLTVL.

V is TRBV29-1 and J is TRBJ1-4; D perhaps matches TRBD1 (5 bases). CDR1 and CDR2 from the germline V gene are SQVTM and ANQGSEA. Trimming stripped 5 bases from V and 2 bases from J, with 9 bases between. This CDR3 comprises 13 residues. For the CDR3, the DNA is TGCAGCGTTTCCGGGGGGACTAATGAAAAACTGTTTTTT. Translated: CSVSGGTNEKLFF.

This sequence joins TRBV2 and TRBJ1-2; D gene ambiguous. The CDR3 has 13 amino acids. The V gene lost 1 base and the J gene lost 6 bases, with 9 bases spanning the gap. The germline V gene encodes CDR1 SNHLY and CDR2 FYNNEI. The CDR3, as DNA: TGTGCCAGCAGTGAAGGTCAAGCCGATGGCTACACCTTC. It is translated as CASSEGQADGYTF.

The genes are TRBV3-1 and TRBJ2-7, with 8 bases that match TRBD1. Germline V gene data show CDR1 as LGHDT and CDR2 as YNNKEL (reference sequence). The CDR3 runs to 15 residues. V dropped 0 bases and J dropped 6; count of bases not matched to a gene: 7. CDR3 DNA sequence: TGTGCCAGCAGCCAAGACGGGGGCAGGGGGCGCGAGCAGTACTTC. This gives the protein CASSQDGGRGREQYF.

The gene calls are TRBV27 and TRBJ1-1; no clear D gene. This CDR3 contains 15 residues. The V and J ends lost 4 bases and 0 bases respectively, with 12 bases between them. The germline V gene encodes CDR1 MNHEY and CDR2 SMNVEV (reference sequence). CDR3: CASSSFEFMNTEAFF. As DNA, the CDR3 is TGTGCCAGCAGTTCTTTTGAGTTCATGAACACTGAAGCTTTCTTT.

This sequence joins TRBV11-2 and TRBJ2-1; D may be TRBD2 (6 bases). The CDR3 runs to 12 residues. Trimming left V 5 bases short and J 12 bases short, with 14 bases between. Germline V gene lookup returns CDR1 SGHAT and CDR2 FQNNGV. The CDR3 DNA is TGTGCCAGCAGCCAACCCGGGACTTCGCAGTTCTTC. Its protein is CASSQPGTSQFF.